This T cell receptor beta chain was profiled in a study of blood T cells in healthy people across ages. Looking at the study overall: When template switching was applied, about one barcoded beta molecule was captured per two T cells.

The use of a sample-barcoded 5' primer and a J-beta primer mix characterized a second PCR of roughly 6 to 12 cycles. The authors tagged each cDNA molecule using a template-switch adaptor with 12 random nucleotides. TCRdb reanalysed the 5' RACE reads using MiXCR and keeps one entry per CDR3 protein. This repertoire shows some 940,000 distinct CDR3 sequences, 25% to 35% found once; its top ten account for about 10%. This clonotype was observed a handful of times. Trimming left V 1 base short and J 2 bases short, with 10 bases between. The CDR3 runs 15 residues. Germline lookup yields CDR1 MGHRA and CDR2 YSYEKL. The data were also submitted as part of a second study, on T cells of mothers and their children. This second study says: Extraction yielded RNA that went, in full, into cDNA synthesis at roughly 1.5 ug per 15 ul. Unrelated mother-child pairs always had slightly, but never significantly, lower normalized overlap than related pairs.

The chain joins TRBV4-1 to TRBJ2-3; tentatively, D is TRBD1 or TRBD2 (5 bases each). The material sequenced was blood. The clonotype comes from a woman between 40 and 55 years old in good health. CDR3: CASSQVPGTTDTQYF. The CDR3 DNA sequence: TGCGCCAGCAGCCAAGTTCCGGGGACCACAGATACGCAGTATTTT.